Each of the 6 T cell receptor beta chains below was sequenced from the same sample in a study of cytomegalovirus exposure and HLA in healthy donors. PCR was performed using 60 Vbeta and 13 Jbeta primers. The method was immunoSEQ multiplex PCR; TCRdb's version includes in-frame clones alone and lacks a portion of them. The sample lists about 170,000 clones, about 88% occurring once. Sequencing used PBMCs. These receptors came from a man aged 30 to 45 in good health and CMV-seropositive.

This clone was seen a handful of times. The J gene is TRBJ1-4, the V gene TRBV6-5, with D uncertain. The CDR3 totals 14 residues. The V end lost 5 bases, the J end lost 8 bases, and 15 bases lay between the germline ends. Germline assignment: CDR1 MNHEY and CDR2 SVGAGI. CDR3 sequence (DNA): TGTGCCAGCAGTCTAAACCGCGCACGGGAAAAACTGTTTTTT. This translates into CASSLNRAREKLFF.

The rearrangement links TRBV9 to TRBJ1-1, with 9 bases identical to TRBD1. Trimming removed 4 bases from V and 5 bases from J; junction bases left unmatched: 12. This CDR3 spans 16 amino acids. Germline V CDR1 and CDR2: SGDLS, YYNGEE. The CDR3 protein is CASSPQPQGASTEAFF. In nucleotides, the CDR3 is TGTGCCAGCAGCCCCCAACCACAGGGGGCGAGTACTGAAGCTTTCTTT.

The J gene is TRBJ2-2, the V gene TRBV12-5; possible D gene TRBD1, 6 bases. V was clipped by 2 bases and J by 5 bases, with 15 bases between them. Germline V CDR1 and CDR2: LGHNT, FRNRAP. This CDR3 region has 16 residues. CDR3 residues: CASGLWAGVQTGELFF. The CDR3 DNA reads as TGTGCTAGTGGTTTGTGGGCAGGGGTACAAACCGGGGAGCTGTTTTTT.

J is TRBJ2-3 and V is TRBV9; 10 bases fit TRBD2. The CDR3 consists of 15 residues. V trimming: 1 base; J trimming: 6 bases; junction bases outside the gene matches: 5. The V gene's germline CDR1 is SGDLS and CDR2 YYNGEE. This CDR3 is CASSVLLAGVDTQYF. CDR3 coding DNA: TGTGCCAGCAGCGTACTCCTAGCGGGAGTGGATACGCAGTATTTT.

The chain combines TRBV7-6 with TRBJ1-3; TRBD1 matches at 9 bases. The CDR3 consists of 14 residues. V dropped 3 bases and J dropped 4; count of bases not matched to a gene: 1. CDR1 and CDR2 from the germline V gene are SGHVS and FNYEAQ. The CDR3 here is CASSLGQGGNTIYF. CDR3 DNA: TGTGCCAGCAGCTTGGGACAGGGAGGAAACACCATATATTTT.

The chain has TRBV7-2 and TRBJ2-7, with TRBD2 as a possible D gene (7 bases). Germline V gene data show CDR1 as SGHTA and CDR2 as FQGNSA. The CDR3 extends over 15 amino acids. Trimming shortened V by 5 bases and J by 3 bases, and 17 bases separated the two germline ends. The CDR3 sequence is CASSQGGEPIYEQYF. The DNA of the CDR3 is TGTGCCAGCAGCCAAGGGGGGGAACCAATCTACGAGCAGTACTTC.